Listed below are T cell receptor beta chains from one sample, sequenced in a study of cytomegalovirus exposure and HLA in healthy donors. The method was immunoSEQ multiplex PCR; TCRdb's version includes in-frame clones alone and lacks a portion of them. This table has 65,000 to 85,000 clones, over 9.5% appearing once. Sequenced material: PBMCs. The receptors were gathered from a man in his sixties in good health and CMV-seropositive. The CDR3 runs from the conserved cysteine through the conserved F or W. The D gene is left open where the match is weak. Expanded clones get a size class; other rows say once, few or many, or leave the size out.

D gene | J gene | clone size | V gene | CDR3 DNA | CDR3 protein
TRBD2 | TRBJ2-1 | - | TRBV5-4 | TGTGCCAGCAGCCCCCCGGTCCGGGGGGACAATGAGCAGTTCTTC | CASSPPVRGDNEQFF
TRBD1 | TRBJ2-7 | few | TRBV11-3 | TGTGCCAGCAGCTTAACCGGGACAGGGGGCAACGAGCAGTACTTC | CASSLTGTGGNEQYF
- | TRBJ1-2 | few | TRBV28 | TGTGCCAGCAGAGTCCAGGGTGCCTATGGCTACACCTTC | CASRVQGAYGYTF
TRBD1 | TRBJ1-1 | few | TRBV9 | TGTGCCAGCAGCGCCGGGACAGGGAGGACTGAAGCTTTCTTT | CASSAGTGRTEAFF
TRBD1 | TRBJ1-2 | - | TRBV10-3 | TGTGCCATCAGTCCGACAGGGGACCACTATGGCTACACCTTC | CAISPTGDHYGYTF
TRBD2 | TRBJ2-3 | few | TRBV4-2 | TGTGCCAGCAGCCAAGATGCTAGCGGGGGGTCTTCTAGCACAGATACGCAGTATTTT | CASSQDASGGSSSTDTQYF
TRBD1 | TRBJ1-1 | - | TRBV5-4 | TGTGCCAGCAGCCCGAGGGACAGCGTGTGGAACACTGAAGCTTTCTTT | CASSPRDSVWNTEAFF
- | TRBJ1-6 | - | TRBV27 | TGTGCCAGCAGTTTCTACAGGGTACGATCACCCCTCCACTTT | CASSFYRVRSPLHF
TRBD1 | TRBJ1-5 | - | TRBV7-9 | TGTGCCAGCAGCTTGACAGGGGATCTACAGCCCCAGCATTTT | CASSLTGDLQPQHF
- | TRBJ2-1 | few | TRBV4-1 | TGCGCCAGCAGCTACACCTTGGGGGGCTCCTACAATGAGCAGTTCTTC | CASSYTLGGSYNEQFF
- | TRBJ1-1 | - | TRBV29-1 | TGCAGCGTTGAACGCGGGGGCACCCCTGCATCTTTCTTT | CSVERGGTPASFF
- | TRBJ2-3 | few | TRBV6-6 | TGTGCCAGCAGTCGCAACAGGGGCACAGATACGCAGTATTTT | CASSRNRGTDTQYF
- | TRBJ1-1 | few | TRBV19 | TGTGCCAGTAGTGTAAAAGGTTCGGGTGGAGCTTTCTTT | CASSVKGSGGAFF